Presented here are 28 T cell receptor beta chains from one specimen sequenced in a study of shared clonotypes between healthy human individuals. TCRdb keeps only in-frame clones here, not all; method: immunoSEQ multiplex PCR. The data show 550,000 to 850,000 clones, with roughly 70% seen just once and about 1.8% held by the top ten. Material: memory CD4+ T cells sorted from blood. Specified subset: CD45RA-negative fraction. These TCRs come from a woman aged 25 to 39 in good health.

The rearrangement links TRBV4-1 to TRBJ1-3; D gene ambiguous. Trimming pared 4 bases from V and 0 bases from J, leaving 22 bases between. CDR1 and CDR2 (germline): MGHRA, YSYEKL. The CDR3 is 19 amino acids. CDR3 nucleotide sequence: TGCGCCAGCAGCCTTCTCGCCACCCTTACTATATTCTCTGGAAACACCATATATTTT. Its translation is CASSLLATLTIFSGNTIYF.

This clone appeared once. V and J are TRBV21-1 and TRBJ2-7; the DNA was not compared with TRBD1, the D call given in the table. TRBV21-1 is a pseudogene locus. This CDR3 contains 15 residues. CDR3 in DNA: TGTGCCAGCAGCAAAAAAGGACAGGAAGCGGACGAGCAGTACTTC. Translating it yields CASSKKGQEADEQYF.

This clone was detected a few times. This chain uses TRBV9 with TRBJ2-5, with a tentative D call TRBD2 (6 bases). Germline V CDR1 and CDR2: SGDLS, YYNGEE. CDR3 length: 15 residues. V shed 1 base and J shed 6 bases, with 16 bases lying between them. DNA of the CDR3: TGTGCCAGCAGCGTATACCCCAGTAGCGGCCAGACCCAGTACTTC. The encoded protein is CASSVYPSSGQTQYF.

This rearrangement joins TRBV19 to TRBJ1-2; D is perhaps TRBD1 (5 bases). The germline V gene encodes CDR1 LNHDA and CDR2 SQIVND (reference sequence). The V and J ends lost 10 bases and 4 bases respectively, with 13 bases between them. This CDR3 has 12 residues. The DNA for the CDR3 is TGTGCCACCAGGAGGGACCTCTATGGCTACACCTTC. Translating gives CATRRDLYGYTF.

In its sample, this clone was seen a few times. CDR3 in amino acids: CASSMRIQETQYF. CDR3 coding DNA: TGTGCCAGTAGTATGAGGATCCAAGAGACCCAGTACTTC. The rearrangement uses TRBV19 and TRBJ2-5, with D unclear. Germline CDR1 and CDR2: LNHDA and SQIVND (reference sequence). Trimming took off 3 bases at V and 1 base at J, with 6 bases between the two ends. The CDR3 consists of 13 residues. Full variable domain (rest looked up from reference TRBV19 and TRBJ2-5): DGGITQSPKYLFRKEGQNVTLSCEQNLNHDAMYWYRQDPGQGLRLIYYSQIVNDFQKGDIAEGYSVSREKKESFPLTVTSAQKNPTAFYLCASSMRIQETQYFGPGTRLLVL.

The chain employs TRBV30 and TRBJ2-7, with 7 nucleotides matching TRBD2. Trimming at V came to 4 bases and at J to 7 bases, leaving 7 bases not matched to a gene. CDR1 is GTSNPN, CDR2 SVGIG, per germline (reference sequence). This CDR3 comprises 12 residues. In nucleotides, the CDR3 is TGTGCCTGGACGACTGGGGGGGGTGAGCAGTACTTC. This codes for CAWTTGGGEQYF.

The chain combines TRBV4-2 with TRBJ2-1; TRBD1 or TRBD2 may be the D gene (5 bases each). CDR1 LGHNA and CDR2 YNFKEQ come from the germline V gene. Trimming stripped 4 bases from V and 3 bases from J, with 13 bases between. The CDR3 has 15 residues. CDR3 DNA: TGTGCCAGCAGCCGCTCCGGGGCGAACTACAATGAGCAGTTCTTC. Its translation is CASSRSGANYNEQFF.

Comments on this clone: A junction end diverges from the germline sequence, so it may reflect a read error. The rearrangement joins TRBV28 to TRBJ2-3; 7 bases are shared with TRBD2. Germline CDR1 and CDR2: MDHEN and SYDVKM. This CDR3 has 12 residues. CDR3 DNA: TGTGCCAGCAGTCCGGGGACTACCAAGGCGGGTTTT. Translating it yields CASSPGTTKAGF.

The CDR3 coding sequence is TGTGCCAGCAGCCCATATAGCGGGAGGGCCATAGGCTCTGGGGCCAACGTCCTGACTTTC. Residues: CASSPYSGRAIGSGANVLTF. The chain is built from TRBV4-2 and TRBJ2-6; 11 bases line up with TRBD2. With 4 bases clipped from V and 0 bases from J, the junction kept 11 bases outside the gene matches. The V gene's germline CDR1 is LGHNA and CDR2 YNFKEQ. The CDR3 is 20 residues long.

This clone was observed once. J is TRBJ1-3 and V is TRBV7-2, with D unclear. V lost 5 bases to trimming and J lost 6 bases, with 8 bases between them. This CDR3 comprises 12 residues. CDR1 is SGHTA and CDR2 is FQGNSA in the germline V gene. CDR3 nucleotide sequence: TGTGCCAGCAGCCCGAACCAAAACACCATATATTTT. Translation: CASSPNQNTIYF.

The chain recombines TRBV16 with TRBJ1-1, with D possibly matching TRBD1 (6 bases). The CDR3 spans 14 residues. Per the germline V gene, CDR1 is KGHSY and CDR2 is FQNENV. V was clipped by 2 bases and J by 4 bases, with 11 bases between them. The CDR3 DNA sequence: TGTGCCAGCAGCCAAAGGGGGGGGAGCACTGAAGCTTTCTTT. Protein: CASSQRGGSTEAFF.

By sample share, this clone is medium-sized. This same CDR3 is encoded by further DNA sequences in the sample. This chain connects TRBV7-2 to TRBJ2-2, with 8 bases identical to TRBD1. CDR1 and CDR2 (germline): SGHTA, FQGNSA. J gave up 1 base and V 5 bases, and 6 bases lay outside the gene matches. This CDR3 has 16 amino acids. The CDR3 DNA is TGTGCCAGCAGCCCGGGCGGACAGGGGAACACCGGGGAGCTGTTTTTT. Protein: CASSPGGQGNTGELFF. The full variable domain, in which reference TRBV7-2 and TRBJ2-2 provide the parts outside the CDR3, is GAGVSQSPSNKVTEKGKDVELRCDPISGHTALYWYRQSLGQGLEFLIYFQGNSAPDKSGLPSDRFSAERTGGSVSTLTIQRTQQEDSAVYLCASSPGGQGNTGELFFGEGSRLTVL.

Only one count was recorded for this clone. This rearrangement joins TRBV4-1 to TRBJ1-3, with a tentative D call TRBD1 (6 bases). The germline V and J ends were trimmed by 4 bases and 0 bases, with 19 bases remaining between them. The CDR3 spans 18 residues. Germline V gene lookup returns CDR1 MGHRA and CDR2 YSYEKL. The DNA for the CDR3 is TGCGCCAGCAGCCGCAGGGGCCTCGAGGACGGCTCTGGAAACACCATATATTTT. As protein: CASSRRGLEDGSGNTIYF.

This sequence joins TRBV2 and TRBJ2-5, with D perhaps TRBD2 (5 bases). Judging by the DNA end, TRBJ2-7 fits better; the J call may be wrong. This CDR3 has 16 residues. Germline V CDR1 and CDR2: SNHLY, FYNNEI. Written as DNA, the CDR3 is TGTGCCAGCAGTGATATGCGGGCCGAAGGATCCTACGAGCAGTACTTC. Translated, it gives CASSDMRAEGSYEQYF.

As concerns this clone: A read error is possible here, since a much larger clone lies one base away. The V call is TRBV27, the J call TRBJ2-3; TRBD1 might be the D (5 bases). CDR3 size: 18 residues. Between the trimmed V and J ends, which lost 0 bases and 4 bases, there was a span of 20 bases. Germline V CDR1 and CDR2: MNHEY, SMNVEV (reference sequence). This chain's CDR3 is CASSLSIRAGRVADTQYF. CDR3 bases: TGTGCCAGCAGTTTATCGATAAGGGCAGGGCGAGTAGCAGATACGCAGTATTTT.

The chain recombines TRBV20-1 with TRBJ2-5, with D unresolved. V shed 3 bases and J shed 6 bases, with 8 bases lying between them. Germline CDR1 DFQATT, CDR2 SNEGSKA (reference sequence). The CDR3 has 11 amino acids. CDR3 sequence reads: CSARERQTQYF. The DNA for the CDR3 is TGCAGTGCTAGGGAGAGACAGACCCAGTACTTC.

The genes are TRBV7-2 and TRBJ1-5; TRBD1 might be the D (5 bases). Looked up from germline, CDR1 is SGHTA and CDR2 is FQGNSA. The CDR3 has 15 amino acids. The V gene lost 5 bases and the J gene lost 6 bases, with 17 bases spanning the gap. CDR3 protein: CASSNDWGGGQPQHF. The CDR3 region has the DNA TGTGCCAGCAGCAATGATTGGGGGGGTGGTCAGCCCCAGCATTTT.

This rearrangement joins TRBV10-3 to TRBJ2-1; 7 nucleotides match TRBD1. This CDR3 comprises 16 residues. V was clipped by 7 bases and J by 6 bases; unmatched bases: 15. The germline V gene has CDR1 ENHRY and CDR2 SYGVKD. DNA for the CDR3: TGTGCCATCACCAAACTAGACAGGGATATAGTCAATGAGCAGTTCTTC. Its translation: CAITKLDRDIVNEQFF.

The CDR3 region is CASSVPPPYEQYF. The DNA for the CDR3 is TGTGCCAGCAGTGTACCACCCCCCTACGAGCAGTACTTC. The V gene is TRBV5-8, the J gene TRBJ2-7, with D hard to call. This CDR3 region has 13 residues. V was trimmed by 5 bases and J by 2 bases, leaving 11 bases between them. CDR1 and CDR2 from the germline V gene are SGHTS and YDEGEE.

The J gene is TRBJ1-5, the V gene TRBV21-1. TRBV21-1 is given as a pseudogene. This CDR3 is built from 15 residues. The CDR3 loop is CASSKAYGHNQPQHF. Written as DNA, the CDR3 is TGTGCCAGCAGCAAAGCTTACGGCCACAATCAGCCCCAGCATTTT.

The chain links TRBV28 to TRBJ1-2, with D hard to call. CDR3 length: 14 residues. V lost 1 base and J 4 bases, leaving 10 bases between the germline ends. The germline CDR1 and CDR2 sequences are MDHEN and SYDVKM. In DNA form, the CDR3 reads TGTGCCAGCAGTTTATCCACTTACTCCTATGGCTACACCTTC. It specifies CASSLSTYSYGYTF.

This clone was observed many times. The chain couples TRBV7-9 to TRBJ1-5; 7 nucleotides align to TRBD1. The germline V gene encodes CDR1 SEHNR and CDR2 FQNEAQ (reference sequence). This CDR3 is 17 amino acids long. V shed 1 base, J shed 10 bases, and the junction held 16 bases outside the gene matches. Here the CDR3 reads CASSLGGEQGSPFPQHF. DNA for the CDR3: TGTGCCAGCAGCTTAGGAGGAGAACAGGGGTCTCCCTTCCCCCAGCATTTT.

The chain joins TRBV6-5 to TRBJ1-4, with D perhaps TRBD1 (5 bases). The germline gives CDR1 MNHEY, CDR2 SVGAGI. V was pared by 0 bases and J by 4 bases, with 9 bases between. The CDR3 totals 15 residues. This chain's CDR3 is CASSYSWGYNEKLFF. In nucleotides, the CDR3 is TGTGCCAGCAGTTACTCTTGGGGGTATAATGAAAAACTGTTTTTT.

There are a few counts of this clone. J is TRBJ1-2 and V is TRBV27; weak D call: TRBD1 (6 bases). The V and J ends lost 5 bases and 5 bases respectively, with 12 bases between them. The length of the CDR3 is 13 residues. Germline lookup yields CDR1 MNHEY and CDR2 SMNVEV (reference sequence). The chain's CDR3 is CASSRQDSYGYTF. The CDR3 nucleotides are TGTGCCAGCAGTCGACAGGACTCATATGGCTACACCTTC.

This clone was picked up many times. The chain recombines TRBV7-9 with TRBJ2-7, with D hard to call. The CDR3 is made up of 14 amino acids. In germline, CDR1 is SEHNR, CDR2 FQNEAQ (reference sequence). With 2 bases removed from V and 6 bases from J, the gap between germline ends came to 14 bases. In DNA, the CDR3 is TGTGCCAGCAGCTTATCAGAAGGGTCGCTCGAGCAGTACTTC. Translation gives CASSLSEGSLEQYF.

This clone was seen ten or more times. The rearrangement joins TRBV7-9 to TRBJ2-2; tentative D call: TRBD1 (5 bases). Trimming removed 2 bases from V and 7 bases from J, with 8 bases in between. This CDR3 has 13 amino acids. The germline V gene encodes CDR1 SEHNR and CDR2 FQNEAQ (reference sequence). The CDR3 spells CASSLLGVGELFF. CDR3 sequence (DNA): TGTGCCAGCAGCTTACTAGGGGTCGGGGAGCTGTTTTTT.

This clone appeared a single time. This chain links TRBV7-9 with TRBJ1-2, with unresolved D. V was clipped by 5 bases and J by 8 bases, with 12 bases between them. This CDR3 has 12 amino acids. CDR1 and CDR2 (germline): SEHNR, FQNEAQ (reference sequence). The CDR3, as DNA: TGTGCCAGCAGCCCAGAGACCGGAGGCTACACCTTC. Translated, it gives CASSPETGGYTF.

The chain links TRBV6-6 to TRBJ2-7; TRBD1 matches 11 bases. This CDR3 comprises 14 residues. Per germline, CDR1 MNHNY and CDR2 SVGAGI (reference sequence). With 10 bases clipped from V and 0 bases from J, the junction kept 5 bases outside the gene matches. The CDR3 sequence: CATWTGGPSYEQYF. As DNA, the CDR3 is TGTGCCACCTGGACAGGGGGCCCCTCCTACGAGCAGTACTTC.